These T cell receptor beta chains were read from a single sample in a study of blood T cell repertoires in COVID-19. Assay: immunoSEQ multiplex PCR; the TCRdb copy retains only in-frame clones and omits some. This table holds approximately 340,000 clones, roughly 90% found once. Material for sequencing was PBMCs or T cells enriched from blood (not recorded which). Receptor source: a woman between 40 and 55 years old who had been exposed to COVID-19. CDR3s include the opening cysteine and the closing phenylalanine or tryptophan. The order of the fields is clone size, D gene, J gene, V gene, CDR3 protein. D genes are given only for firm matches. For some rows the clone size is stated as once, few or many, or as a class when expanded; others skip it.

>-|-|TRBJ1-1|TRBV18
CASSPDFMNTEAFF
>-|-|TRBJ2-7|TRBV7-2
CASSLMAGATYEQYF
>-|TRBD2|TRBJ2-1|TRBV6-5
CASSYSRLAALNEQFF
>few|TRBD1|TRBJ2-5|TRBV15
CATSRFGTEGTQYF
>once|TRBD2|TRBJ2-3|TRBV2
CASSEGGLAPPLSTDTQYF
>few|TRBD2|TRBJ2-1|TRBV29-1
CSVAPRLAGYNEQFF
>-|TRBD1|TRBJ2-1|TRBV27
CASRTLGQGGLNEQFF
>-|-|TRBJ2-5|TRBV7-2
CASSPQPGETQYF
>-|TRBD1|TRBJ2-5|TRBV19
CASSTGQGGETQYF
>-|-|TRBJ1-5|TRBV6-1
CASSEARVVGPQHF
>-|-|TRBJ2-7|TRBV19
CASSRVLTYEQYF
>-|TRBD1|TRBJ1-5|TRBV19
CASTDRGNQPQHF
>-|-|TRBJ1-1|TRBV7-9
CASSKDRQDYTEAFF
>-|-|TRBJ1-1|TRBV29-1
CSVGGDYTEAFF
>once|TRBD1|TRBJ1-2|TRBV5-6
CASRHRGDGYTF
>-|TRBD1|TRBJ2-1|TRBV6-6
CASSRQGTYNEQFF
>-|TRBD2|TRBJ2-2|TRBV3-1/TRBV3-2
CASSQVPASGNTGELFF
>-|TRBD2|TRBJ2-5|TRBV2
CARTSGERRSPTQYF
>-|-|TRBJ1-2|TRBV2
CASSDLGYGYTF
>once|-|TRBJ1-1|TRBV7-2
CASSLKTVMNTEAFF
>-|-|TRBJ2-7|TRBV27
CASSLGDTYEQYF
>-|TRBD2|TRBJ2-1|TRBV27
CASSFPSGRGNEQFF
>-|-|TRBJ1-2|TRBV6-4
CASSEEDKGYGYTF
>-|-|TRBJ1-2|TRBV5-6
CASSLWGDGYTF
>-|TRBD1|TRBJ2-5|TRBV28
CASSSEDRDGQETQYF
>-|TRBD1|TRBJ2-7|TRBV18
CASSRDSINEQYF
>-|TRBD1|TRBJ2-7|TRBV27
CASSPGQAYEQYF
>once|TRBD1|TRBJ1-4|TRBV11-2
CASRFSTGGTNEKLFF
>-|TRBD1|TRBJ1-2|TRBV7-9
CASSTTDRGNYGYTF
>once|TRBD1|TRBJ2-7|TRBV10-1
CASSVGTGAYEQYF
>few|-|TRBJ2-2|TRBV4-1
CASSQQQGTANTGELFF
>-|TRBD1|TRBJ1-2|TRBV5-1
CASSPQGGYGYTF
>-|-|TRBJ1-4|TRBV19
CASSTRGLAGEKLFF
>-|TRBD1|TRBJ1-2|TRBV30
CALGQGGYGYTF
>-|TRBD1|TRBJ2-7|TRBV5-1
CASSWNRGTDEQYF
>-|-|TRBJ1-4|TRBV30
CAWTQKEKLFF
>-|TRBD1|TRBJ1-6|TRBV19
CASSIVGQGYSPLHF
>-|-|TRBJ2-1|TRBV12-2
CASRFQNNEQFF
>-|-|TRBJ2-7|TRBV1
CTSSQDDPSGPYEQYF
>-|TRBD1|TRBJ1-2|TRBV7-9
CASSLRQGAKGYTF
>once|-|TRBJ2-3|TRBV5-1
CASSLERGTDTQYF
>-|TRBD1|TRBJ1-2|TRBV29-1
CSARQGHYGYTF
>-|-|TRBJ2-3|TRBV7-3
CASSLVGPTDTQYF
>-|TRBD1|TRBJ2-7|TRBV15
CATSRDIGQGAYEQYF
>once|TRBD2|TRBJ2-7|TRBV9
CASSLAGGSPYEQYF
>-|-|TRBJ1-3|TRBV12-3/TRBV12-4
CASNILSGNTIYF
>-|TRBD2|TRBJ2-1|TRBV5-4
CASSETSGSDEQFF
>-|-|TRBJ2-1|TRBV7-3
CASSLTVSGVGLSEQFF
>-|-|TRBJ1-3|TRBV29-1
CSVDRGLSGNTIYF
>once|-|TRBJ1-3|TRBV5-6
CASSLVGRDSGNTIYF
>-|-|TRBJ1-2|TRBV6-5
CASSYLSRAGYTF
>-|-|TRBJ1-4|TRBV7-9
CASRRGGEKLFF
>once|TRBD1|TRBJ2-7|TRBV7-3
CASSLDRAYEQYF
>-|-|TRBJ2-3|TRBV4-3
CASNDRPTNTDTQYF
>-|TRBD2|TRBJ2-7|TRBV5-1
CASSHGLAGDSYEQYF
>few|-|TRBJ2-7|TRBV3-1/TRBV3-2
CASSRGVGGSYEQYF
>-|-|TRBJ1-1|TRBV19
CASSINLRASTEAFF
>-|TRBD2|TRBJ2-3|TRBV27
CASSRGNSGSGTDTQYF
>-|-|TRBJ1-5|TRBV19
CASSTGILGNQPQHF
>-|-|TRBJ2-7|TRBV6-5
CASRLEGPLSYEQYF